This T cell receptor (beta chain) stems from a study of T cells in Graves' hyperthyroidism and ophthalmopathy. Comments on this clonotype: Its antigen remains unknown.

V trimming: 6 bases; J trimming: 5 bases; junction bases outside the gene matches: 5. CDR1 and CDR2 from the germline V gene are GTSNPN and SVGIG (reference sequence). CDR3 length equals 13 residues. Overall study results and limits: Most clonotypes expanded in the thyroid (above 0.001) were also present in blood.

Amplification of TCR beta CDR3 regions was performed using RNA transcripts as template. TCR CDR3 underwent first-round RT-PCR with the HTBI primer set. MiXCR, applied by TCRdb to the multiplex PCR reads, yields one record per CDR3 protein. The data hold around 350,000 distinct CDR3 sequences, with 15% to 18% observed a single time. This sequence originates from a woman aged 18-29 years with Graves' hyperthyroidism that later progressed to Graves' ophthalmopathy. V is TRBV30 and J is TRBJ2-3; 10 nucleotides agree with TRBD1. The sequencing sample was made of blood. CDR3 region: CACWTGGQDTQYF. CDR3 nucleotide sequence: TGTGCCTGCTGGACAGGGGGTCAAGATACGCAGTATTTT.